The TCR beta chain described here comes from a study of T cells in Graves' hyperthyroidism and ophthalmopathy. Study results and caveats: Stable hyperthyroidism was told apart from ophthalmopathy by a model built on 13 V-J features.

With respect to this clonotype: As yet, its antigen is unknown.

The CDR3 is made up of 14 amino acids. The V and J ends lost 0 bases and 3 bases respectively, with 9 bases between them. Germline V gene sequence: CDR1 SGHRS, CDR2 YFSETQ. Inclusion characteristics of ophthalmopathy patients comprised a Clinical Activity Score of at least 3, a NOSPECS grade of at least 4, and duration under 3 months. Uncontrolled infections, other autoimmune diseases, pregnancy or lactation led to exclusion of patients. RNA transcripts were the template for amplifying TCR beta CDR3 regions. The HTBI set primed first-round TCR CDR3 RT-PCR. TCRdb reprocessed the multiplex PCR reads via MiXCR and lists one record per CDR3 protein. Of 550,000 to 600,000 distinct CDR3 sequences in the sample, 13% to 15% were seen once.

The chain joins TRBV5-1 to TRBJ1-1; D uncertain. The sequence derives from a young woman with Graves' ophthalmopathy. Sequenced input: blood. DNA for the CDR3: TGCGCCAGCAGCTTGGCCGTGGGCGACACTGAAGCTTTCTTT. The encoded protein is CASSLAVGDTEAFF. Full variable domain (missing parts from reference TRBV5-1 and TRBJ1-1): KAGVTQTPRYLIKTRGQQVTLSCSPISGHRSVSWYQQTPGQGLQFLFEYFSETQRNKGNFPGRFSGRQFSNSRSEMNVSTLELGDSALYLCASSLAVGDTEAFFGQGTRLTVV.